The 4 T cell receptor beta chains below come from one sample, sequenced in a study of shared clonotypes between healthy human individuals. The assay was immunoSEQ multiplex PCR, and TCRdb's table has in-frame clones only and misses some. The data hold roughly 500,000 clones, with over 60% observed a single time. The source material was PBMCs. All receptors derive from a woman aged 40 to 49 in good health. Some clones in this sample may be carry-over from other donors' samples.

The rearrangement uses TRBV9 and TRBJ1-4; perhaps TRBD1 as D (5 bases). Germline V gene sequence: CDR1 SGDLS, CDR2 YYNGEE. The ends were cut back, 3 bases at V and 7 bases at J, with 13 bases in the middle. The CDR3 totals 14 residues. The CDR3 loop reads CASSAGRGSEKLFF. CDR3 nucleotides: TGTGCCAGCAGCGCTGGTAGGGGTTCTGAAAAACTGTTTTTT.

This clone was recorded at least ten times. The J gene is TRBJ2-2, the V gene TRBV4-3; no reliable D call. Germline values: CDR1 LGHNA, CDR2 YSLEER. Trimming took off 1 base at V and 0 bases at J, with 6 bases between the two ends. The CDR3 has 15 amino acids. The CDR3 region is CASSQGDPNTGELFF. CDR3 DNA sequence: TGCGCCAGCAGCCAAGGTGACCCGAACACCGGGGAGCTGTTTTTT.

This chain connects TRBV7-2 to TRBJ2-5; 9 nucleotides match TRBD2. Germline-derived CDR1 and CDR2 are SGHTA and FQGNSA. V was clipped by 6 bases and J by 2 bases; unmatched bases: 7. The CDR3 totals 15 residues. The CDR3 nucleotides read TGTGCCAGCAGTTCCGGGACTAGCAGGCAAGAGACCCAGTACTTC. It specifies CASSSGTSRQETQYF.

This rearrangement joins TRBV2 to TRBJ1-2, with 8 bases fitting TRBD1. Germline V CDR1 and CDR2: SNHLY, FYNNEI. Trimming cost V 7 bases and J 3 bases; bases outside gene matches: 7. CDR3 size: 14 residues. CDR3 nucleotides: TGTGCCAGCAATAACGACAGGGGCGACTATGGCTACACCTTC. Translating gives CASNNDRGDYGYTF.